The sample holds a few counts of the clone carrying this TCR beta chain. What it binds is not known. Each cDNA molecule carried a unique molecular identifier. From the 5' RACE reads, TCRdb called clonotypes with MiXCR, one entry per CDR3 protein. This sample has about 71,000 distinct CDR3 sequences; 12% occur once, and the top ten carry less than 3.5%. The data were obtained in a study of early T cells in non-severe SARS-CoV-2 infection. Study information: The input, bulk RNA from unsorted whole blood, was sequenced, and chains were unpaired.

Per the germline V gene, CDR1 is DFQATT and CDR2 is SNEGSKA (reference sequence). The CDR3 is made up of 16 amino acids. V shed 0 bases and J shed 0 bases, with 15 bases lying between them. Study results and caveats: Database matching using VDJdb favored anti-spike CD8 responses, with private and CD4 specificities left missing.

The V call is TRBV20-1, the J call TRBJ2-7, with D perhaps matching TRBD2 (5 bases). Sequencing used whole blood, obtained at baseline. The sequence derives from an adult who was a healthcare worker with PCR-confirmed SARS-CoV-2 infection or an uninfected control (not recorded which). CDR3 protein: CSARDQSGRSSYEQYF. Here the CDR3 DNA reads TGCAGTGCTAGAGATCAGAGCGGCAGGTCCTCCTACGAGCAGTACTTC.